This T cell receptor (beta chain) appears in the sequencing data of a study of TIL therapy for anti-PD-1-resistant metastatic lung cancer. At the level of the study: Median tumor mutation burden was under 1.9 mutations per megabase. Notes on the study in general: The cohort had more treatment-naive, never-smoker and oncogene-addicted patients than typical.

Time point given: pre-treatment sample, taken before nivolumab and TIL therapy. Sequencing used immunoSEQ v3. Survey-level samples got 1.5 million to 2.5 million read pairs; deep-level samples got about 4.5-6.5 million. Sequencing was performed with immunoSEQ multiplex PCR; in TCRdb, only in-frame clones are kept and a portion is missing. The sample lists under 65,000 clones, roughly four fifths occurring once. As regards this clone: No antigen is known for it.

Unmatched junction bases numbered 6, after V lost 2 bases and J lost 4 bases. Germline V lookup: CDR1 LGHNA, CDR2 YSLEER. This CDR3 region has 16 residues. The chain employs TRBV4-3 and TRBJ2-3, with 10 bases that match TRBD2. This TCR came from a person aged 25-85 years with non-small cell lung cancer. The material sequenced was blood, taken at baseline. The CDR3 sequence: CASSQTSGKAADTQYF. CDR3 in DNA: TGCGCCAGCAGCCAAACTAGCGGGAAGGCGGCAGATACGCAGTATTTT.